This T cell receptor beta chain was profiled in a study of long-term antiretroviral therapy in people with HIV. Samples were assayed with immunoSEQ v3.0 at survey level. Assay: immunoSEQ multiplex PCR; the TCRdb copy retains only in-frame clones and omits some. The repertoire holds tens of thousands of clones, with around four fifths as singletons. Clinicians in the United States treated all participants with HIV. Notes on this clone: What it binds is unknown.

CDR3 size: 14 residues. The ends were cut back, 11 bases at V and 7 bases at J, with 21 bases in the middle. Per germline, CDR1 MNHEY and CDR2 SVGAGI. Study observations and caveats: Specimen acquisition occurred between about 2004 and 2018, potentially under older ART regimens. Following ART, diversity rose but still fell short of transplant donor controls. CDR3 lengths in HIV samples spanned a narrower range than controls.

The sequencing used unsorted PBMCs, collected 0.8 years after starting antiretroviral therapy. This sequence was found in a woman aged 18 to 35 with HIV. The chain carries TRBV6-5 and TRBJ1-5; D may be TRBD1 (5 bases). The CDR3 region has the DNA TGTGCCCCCGGGGCCCCTCATTCAGAGCAGCCCCAGCATTTT. Its translation is CAPGAPHSEQPQHF.